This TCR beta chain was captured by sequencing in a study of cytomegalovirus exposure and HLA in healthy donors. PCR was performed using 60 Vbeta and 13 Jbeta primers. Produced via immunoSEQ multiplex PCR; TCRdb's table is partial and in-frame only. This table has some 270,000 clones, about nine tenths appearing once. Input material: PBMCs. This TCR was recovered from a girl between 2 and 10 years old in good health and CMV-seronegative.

For the CDR3, the DNA is TGCAGTGCTAGAGAAGGGGATCCCCTCCACTTT. Translation: CSAREGDPLHF. The rearrangement links TRBV20-1 to TRBJ1-6; TRBD1 might be the D (5 bases). Germline CDR1 and CDR2: DFQATT and SNEGSKA (reference sequence). This CDR3 region has 11 residues. Deletions cut 0 bases from V and 13 bases from J, with 7 bases between.